This T cell receptor beta chain derives from a study of T cell responses to AZD1222 COVID-19 vaccine. Study findings and constraints: Spike-specific TCR breadth rose after two AZD1222 doses, and depth rose as well. Scientists sampled the repertoires only once the peak T cell response had passed. The donor group comprised mostly white British people and more females; the analysis possibly underestimated clonal diversity. Within unmutated variant regions lay the reported targets of nearly half of spike-specific TCRs.

In regard to this clone: The antigen is not known.

Produced via immunoSEQ multiplex PCR; TCRdb's table is partial and in-frame only. The table records 120,000 or so clones, 80% to 95% of them present only once. Germline CDR1 reads SQVTM; CDR2 reads ANQGSEA. Trimming took off 3 bases at V and 1 base at J, with 6 bases between the two ends. This CDR3 comprises 12 residues. The clonotype originates from an adult who received the MenACWY meningococcal vaccine as a control. This chain uses TRBV29-1 with TRBJ1-1; the D is unclear. Here the sequenced sample was peripheral blood, taken 28 days after the second dose of the MenACWY control vaccine. CDR3 bases: TGCAGCGTTGAGCGGGAGAACACTGAAGCTTTCTTT. Its protein is CSVERENTEAFF.